This T cell receptor (beta chain) was recorded in a study of CD8 T cells in ankylosing spondylitis. The study, taken as a whole, reports: A subset of motif variants has previously been described in the synovial fluid and blood of reactive arthritis. Blood of patients with ankylosing spondylitis appeared to be characterized by a TCR beta motif of about eight highly homologous variants. Reportedly, significant enrichment of disease-linked clones occurred in matched ankylosing spondylitis synovial fluid. Disease-linked clones bore a CD8+ phenotype, appearing relatively rarely in peripheral blood.

V was clipped by 4 bases and J by 3 bases; unmatched bases: 7. In germline, CDR1 is SGDLS, CDR2 YYNGEE. The CDR3 has 15 amino acids. Preparation of TCR beta libraries was done by quantitative 5'-RACE with molecular barcodes. TCRdb analysed the 5' RACE reads with MiXCR anew, one entry per CDR3 protein. The sample carries about 800,000 distinct CDR3 sequences, 10% to 15% recorded once. The table lists this clonotype with a few counts. Antigen: not known. This chain uses TRBV9 with TRBJ1-2; the match to TRBD1 covers 9 bases. What was sequenced was blood, either unsorted or a sorted T cell fraction (not recorded which). The receptor comes from a male donor with ankylosing spondylitis. The CDR3 spells CASSPQQGAYYGYTF. The CDR3 nucleotides are TGTGCCAGCAGCCCACAACAGGGGGCGTACTATGGCTACACCTTC. The whole variable domain, remainder taken from reference TRBV9 and TRBJ1-2, is DSGVTQTPKHLITATGQRVTLRCSPRSGDLSVYWYQQSLDQGLQFLIQYYNGEERAKGNILERFSAQQFPDLHSELNLSSLELGDSALYFCASSPQQGAYYGYTFGSGTRLTVV.